Listed below are T cell receptor beta chains from one sample, sequenced in a study of T cells after yellow fever vaccination. TCRdb called the 5' RACE reads again in MiXCR, with one record for every CDR3 protein. The top ten hold approximately 16% of the sample, which has some 400,000 distinct CDR3 sequences, roughly 6.2% seen once. The sequencing here drew on PBMCs, taken 5 days after the yellow fever booster vaccination. These TCRs come from a man aged 25-45 years who received the YFV17D yellow fever vaccine. Both conserved end residues are part of each CDR3. D genes are given only for firm matches. The size entry is marked missing in some rows and otherwise reads once, few, many or a size class.

CDR3 DNA,CDR3 protein,J gene,clone size,V gene,D gene
TGTGCCAGCAGCTTGGACGGCCATCAGCCCCAGCATTTT,CASSLDGHQPQHF,TRBJ1-5,many,TRBV5-6,-
TGTGCCAGTAGTATATGGGCTAGCGGGAGTGTAGATACGCAGTATTTT,CASSIWASGSVDTQYF,TRBJ2-3,few,TRBV19,TRBD2
TGTGCCAGCAGCCTTCTAGGGCAGTTGAGTGAAAAACTGTTTTTT,CASSLLGQLSEKLFF,TRBJ1-4,many,TRBV5-6,-
TGTGCCAGCAGCCAGCTCGGGACCCCTGAGCAGTTCTTC,CASSQLGTPEQFF,TRBJ2-1,many,TRBV14,-
TGTGCCAGCAGCTTAGCGGGAGGGCAAGGTGAGCAGTTCTTC,CASSLAGGQGEQFF,TRBJ2-1,-,TRBV7-2,TRBD2
TGTGCCAGCAGTTACGGTGCGGGAGGGCTCAATGAGCAGTTCTTC,CASSYGAGGLNEQFF,TRBJ2-1,few,TRBV6-2/TRBV6-3,TRBD2
TGTGCCAGCAGTTTTTGGGGTGCAGATACGCAGTATTTT,CASSFWGADTQYF,TRBJ2-3,many,TRBV12-3/TRBV12-4,-
TGCAGCGTTCCGGGACTAGCGGGTTATGAGCAGTTCTTC,CSVPGLAGYEQFF,TRBJ2-1,-,TRBV29-1,TRBD2
TGTGCCAGCAGTTCAAAGGGGGCTGGAAACACCATATATTTT,CASSSKGAGNTIYF,TRBJ1-3,many,TRBV12-3/TRBV12-4,-
TGTGCCAAGTCAGCGGGAATCCAAGAGACCCAGTACTTC,CAKSAGIQETQYF,TRBJ2-5,few,TRBV6-1,TRBD2
TGTGCCAGCAGCTTGTTCTCTAGCGGGAGTTACGAGCAGTACTTC,CASSLFSSGSYEQYF,TRBJ2-7,many,TRBV7-3,TRBD2
TGTGCCAGCAGGCGAAGTTCCGGGACAGTTTCCTACGAGCAGTACTTC,CASRRSSGTVSYEQYF,TRBJ2-7,few,TRBV6-1,TRBD1
TGTGCCTGGAGTGTATCCTCGCTAGCGGGCAAAGAGACCCAGTACTTC,CAWSVSSLAGKETQYF,TRBJ2-5,-,TRBV30,TRBD2
TGTGCCAGCAGAGCAGGCGGGAGGTTAGATACGCAGTATTTT,CASRAGGRLDTQYF,TRBJ2-3,-,TRBV7-2,TRBD2
TGCGCCAGCAGCTTGGAGGGAGGCACTGAAGCTTTCTTT,CASSLEGGTEAFF,TRBJ1-1,many,TRBV5-1,-
TGCAGCGTTGAAGGTTCAGTGGGGGAGCTGTTTTTT,CSVEGSVGELFF,TRBJ2-2,-,TRBV29-1,-
TGTGCCATCAGTGGATCCGGGACTAGCGGCGGCAATGAGCAGTTCTTC,CAISGSGTSGGNEQFF,TRBJ2-1,few,TRBV10-3,TRBD2
TGTGCCAGCAGCTTAGGTTTCCGGCAGGGGGAGACCCAGTACTTC,CASSLGFRQGETQYF,TRBJ2-5,few,TRBV7-2,-
TGCGCCAGCAGCCAAGACCCCCCAGAGGAACCTAACTATGGCTACACCTTC,CASSQDPPEEPNYGYTF,TRBJ1-2,-,TRBV4-3,-
TGTGCGACGACCCTGGCGGGAGGCCAGAGACCCTACGAGCAGTACTTC,CATTLAGGQRPYEQYF,TRBJ2-7,few,TRBV2,TRBD2
TGCAGTGCCACATCCGCTTGGACTAGCGGGACCACAGATACGCAGTATTTT,CSATSAWTSGTTDTQYF,TRBJ2-3,few,TRBV20-1,TRBD2
TGCAGTGCTAGAGAAAGGGATTCGAGCTATGGCTACACCTTC,CSARERDSSYGYTF,TRBJ1-2,many,TRBV20-1,-